Following are 22 T cell receptor beta chains from one sample sequenced in a study of naive and memory T cell subsets. The treatment is: skin biopsy from PPD injection site in Mantoux-positive individual. The library had UMIs added by 3' ligation of an oligonucleotide to TCR cDNA. Amplification of ligated cDNA took four PCR rounds with SP2 and nested alpha and beta constant primers. TCRdb fed the UMI-ligation and nested PCR reads into MiXCR, producing one record per CDR3 protein. The table lists over 13,000 distinct CDR3 sequences, roughly 5.2% of them singletons. Material: skin, obtained from a tuberculin skin test site. These receptors all stem from an adult in good health.

This clonotype was seen only a few times. The CDR3 DNA follows: TGTGCCAGCAGCCGTAAGACAGGGACGGACACCATATATTTT. Translating it yields CASSRKTGTDTIYF. J is TRBJ1-3 and V is TRBV13; TRBD1 aligns across 7 bases. With V trimmed by 5 bases and J by 8 bases, 9 bases remained unmatched. The germline V gene has CDR1 PRHDT and CDR2 FYEKMQ (reference sequence). The CDR3 extends over 14 amino acids.

Many counts were recorded for this clonotype. The chain has TRBV4-3 and TRBJ1-2; 7 bases line up with TRBD1. Germline V gene lookup returns CDR1 LGHNA and CDR2 YSLEER. The CDR3 is made up of 15 amino acids. Losses at the gene ends were 3 bases for V and 2 bases for J; bases not matched to a gene: 6. DNA of the CDR3: TGCGCCAGCAGCCAGATGACAGGGACGAACTATGGCTACACCTTC. It encodes CASSQMTGTNYGYTF.

This clonotype was observed at least ten times. The chain couples TRBV13 to TRBJ2-7; 12 nucleotides match TRBD1. V lost 3 bases, J lost 4 bases, and 1 base stayed unmatched. The CDR3 runs to 14 residues. Germline V gene lookup returns CDR1 PRHDT and CDR2 FYEKMQ (reference sequence). CDR3 region: CASSLGQGAYEQYF. DNA of the CDR3: TGTGCCAGCAGCTTGGGACAGGGGGCTTACGAGCAGTACTTC.

By share, this clonotype counts as medium-sized (0.01 to 0.1%). This chain connects TRBV28 to TRBJ2-7, with D unresolved. Per germline, CDR1 MDHEN and CDR2 SYDVKM. The CDR3 is 15 amino acids. Trimming cost V 7 bases and J 0 bases, with 16 bases left between them. CDR3 residues: CASTTYSRSSYEQYF. DNA of the CDR3: TGTGCCAGCACTACCTATTCACGAAGCTCCTACGAGCAGTACTTC.

This clonotype turned up a few times. The V call is TRBV6-4, the J call TRBJ2-7; a weak D match, TRBD1 (6 bases). Germline-derived CDR1 and CDR2 are MRHNA and SNTAGT. With 4 bases removed from V and 3 bases from J, the gap between germline ends came to 16 bases. The CDR3 consists of 15 residues. CDR3 region: CASSAGTTRFYEQYF. CDR3 nucleotides: TGTGCCAGCAGTGCCGGGACAACCCGCTTCTACGAGCAGTACTTC.

This clonotype was seen only a few times. The rearrangement links TRBV30 to TRBJ2-7; the match to TRBD1 covers 12 bases. The CDR3 length is 14 residues. The junction had 8 bases not matched to a gene; V was cut back by 5 bases and J by 6 bases. The germline V gene has CDR1 GTSNPN and CDR2 SVGIG (reference sequence). The CDR3 here is CAWEGQGAKGEQYF. The CDR3 coding sequence is TGTGCCTGGGAGGGACAGGGGGCGAAGGGCGAGCAGTACTTC.

This clonotype is judged medium-sized (0.01 to 0.1%). The chain carries TRBV14 and TRBJ2-5, with D uncertain. Germline loops: CDR1 SGHDN, CDR2 FVKESK. The CDR3 spans 12 residues. Trimming took off 2 bases at V and 5 bases at J, with 6 bases between the two ends. This CDR3 is CASSQNRETQYF. The CDR3 DNA sequence: TGTGCCAGCAGCCAAAACCGCGAGACCCAGTACTTC.

This clonotype appeared many times. This chain connects TRBV4-1 to TRBJ2-1; D is perhaps TRBD2 (5 bases). Germline V gene sequence: CDR1 MGHRA, CDR2 YSYEKL. With 1 base removed from V and 7 bases from J, the gap between germline ends came to 20 bases. This CDR3 is 17 amino acids long. The DNA for the CDR3 is TGCGCCAGCAGCCAAGGCGGGTTGGTTCAGGACCCTAATGAGCAGTTCTTC. Amino acid sequence: CASSQGGLVQDPNEQFF.

This clonotype is labeled medium-sized. V and J are TRBV7-6 and TRBJ2-3; D might be TRBD1 (5 bases). There are 13 residues in the CDR3. Germline V lookup: CDR1 SGHVS, CDR2 FNYEAQ. The germline V and J ends were trimmed by 5 bases and 4 bases, with 10 bases remaining between them. CDR3 nucleotides: TGTGCCAGCAGCGCGACAGTTCCAGATACGCAGTATTTT. Residues: CASSATVPDTQYF.

This clonotype was observed at least ten times. Here the CDR3 DNA reads TGCAGTGCTAGAGTTAGTACTTTCACAGATACGCAGTATTTT. As protein: CSARVSTFTDTQYF. The rearrangement uses TRBV20-1 and TRBJ2-3; D remains unclear. Germline V gives CDR1 DFQATT, CDR2 SNEGSKA (reference sequence). The CDR3 sequence is 14 residues long. Trimming shortened V by 1 base and J by 2 bases, and 10 bases separated the two germline ends.

This clonotype has a count of ten or more. This chain joins TRBV5-4 and TRBJ2-6; perhaps D is TRBD1 or TRBD2 (5 bases each). The V end lost 3 bases, the J end lost 4 bases, and 23 bases lay between the germline ends. The CDR3 loop spans 19 amino acids. Germline V gene data show CDR1 as SGHNT and CDR2 as YYREEE (reference sequence). CDR3 bases: TGTGCCAGCAGCTCCCCCCGGGACGGGATTCGAGGGGGGGCCAACGTCCTGACTTTC. The encoded protein is CASSSPRDGIRGGANVLTF. The variable domain in full, completed from reference TRBV5-4 and TRBJ2-6, reads ETGVTQSPTHLIKTRGQQVTLRCSSQSGHNTVSWYQQALGQGPQFIFQYYREEENGRGNFPPRFSGLQFPNYSSELNVNALELDDSALYLCASSSPRDGIRGGANVLTFGAGSRLTVL.

J is TRBJ2-1 and V is TRBV18; no firm D call. Germline lookup yields CDR1 KGHSH and CDR2 LQKENI. V gave up 1 base and J gave up 9 bases, with 13 bases separating them. The CDR3 has 14 residues. The CDR3 here is CASSPQFKDGEQFF. In DNA form, the CDR3 reads TGTGCCAGCTCACCACAGTTTAAGGATGGTGAGCAGTTCTTC.

This clonotype was recorded many times. The chain couples TRBV27 to TRBJ1-2, with a tentative D call TRBD1 (5 bases). The V gene's germline CDR1 is MNHEY and CDR2 SMNVEV (reference sequence). The CDR3 length is 11 residues. Trimming stripped 5 bases from V and 7 bases from J, with 8 bases between. The CDR3 spells CASSQGSGYTF. As DNA, the CDR3 is TGTGCCAGCAGTCAGGGTTCTGGCTACACCTTC.

By share, this clonotype ranks as medium-sized. This chain links TRBV27 with TRBJ2-7, with 7 bases lining up with TRBD1. In germline, CDR1 is MNHEY, CDR2 SMNVEV (reference sequence). This CDR3 has 14 amino acids. The ends lost 6 bases at V and 4 bases at J; junction bases unmatched: 9. CDR3: CASRQGGFQYEQYF. DNA for the CDR3: TGTGCCAGCAGACAAGGGGGCTTCCAATACGAGCAGTACTTC.

This clonotype was counted many times. The rearrangement uses TRBV5-1 and TRBJ1-5, with TRBD1 identical over 7 bases. Looked up from germline, CDR1 is SGHRS and CDR2 is YFSETQ. Trimming cost V 5 bases and J 2 bases; bases outside gene matches: 13. The CDR3 length is 17 residues. Here the CDR3 reads CASSKQGNPTGNQPQHF. The CDR3 nucleotides are TGCGCCAGCAGTAAACAGGGGAACCCCACGGGCAATCAGCCCCAGCATTTT.

This clonotype has at least ten counts. The chain couples TRBV2 to TRBJ2-3; possibly TRBD1 or TRBD2 for D (5 bases each). V lost 6 bases and J lost 1, with 8 bases in between. Per the germline V gene, CDR1 is SNHLY and CDR2 is FYNNEI. This CDR3 region has 13 residues. CDR3 bases: TGTGCCAGCAGGGGGACCCGCACAGATACGCAGTATTTT. Its translation: CASRGTRTDTQYF.

Many counts were recorded for this clonotype. This rearrangement joins TRBV7-8 to TRBJ2-5; a weak D match, TRBD2 (7 bases). V was trimmed by 0 bases and J by 1 base, leaving 9 bases between them. The CDR3 contains 15 residues. CDR1 is SGHVS, CDR2 FQNEAQ, per germline. DNA for the CDR3: TGTGCCAGCAGCTTAGCGCGGGGGCCCCAAGAGACCCAGTACTTC. Residues: CASSLARGPQETQYF.

In its sample, this clonotype was seen many times. The chain uses TRBV28 and TRBJ2-7; 8 positions match TRBD1. There are 13 residues in the CDR3. CDR1 is MDHEN and CDR2 is SYDVKM in the germline V gene. The J segment lost 5 bases and the V segment lost 5 bases, leaving 5 bases of the junction unmatched. The CDR3 coding sequence is TGTGCCAGCAGTCGACAGGGGATCCACGAGCAGTACTTC. Translation gives CASSRQGIHEQYF. Together with reference TRBV28 and TRBJ2-7, the CDR3 gives the full variable domain: DVKVTQSSRYLVKRTGEKVFLECVQDMDHENMFWYRQDPGLGLRLIYFSYDVKMKEKGDIPEGYSVSREKKERFSLILESASTNQTSMYLCASSRQGIHEQYFGPGTRLTVT.

This chain joins TRBV6-2 or TRBV6-3 and TRBJ2-7; TRBD2 matches 9 bases. Germline assignment: CDR1 MNHEY and CDR2 SVGEGT. The ends lost 0 bases at V and 1 base at J; junction bases unmatched: 1. The CDR3 consists of 15 residues. This CDR3 reads CASSYSAGGSYEQYF. In DNA form, the CDR3 reads TGTGCCAGCAGTTACTCCGCGGGGGGGTCCTACGAGCAGTACTTC.

This clonotype was seen repeatedly, ten times or more. The chain employs TRBV28 and TRBJ1-5; 9 nucleotides align to TRBD1. The trim removed 3 bases at V and 6 bases at J, leaving 24 bases unmatched. This CDR3 region has 21 residues. Germline CDR1 MDHEN, CDR2 SYDVKM. The CDR3 sequence: CASSLKWLGTGIKKWGQPQHF. The CDR3 nucleotides are TGTGCCAGCAGTTTGAAGTGGTTGGGGACAGGGATTAAAAAGTGGGGTCAGCCCCAGCATTTT.

This clonotype was seen a handful of times. This chain links TRBV6-5 with TRBJ1-1; D ambiguous. Germline V gene data show CDR1 as MNHEY and CDR2 as SVGAGI. Deletions cut 10 bases from V and 1 base from J, with 7 bases between. This CDR3 spans 11 amino acids. The CDR3 DNA is TGTGCCACCGAGAAGAACACTGAAGCTTTCTTT. It encodes CATEKNTEAFF.

This clonotype has a count of ten or more. The chain joins TRBV2 to TRBJ2-6; TRBD1 might be the D (5 bases). Germline V gene lookup returns CDR1 SNHLY and CDR2 FYNNEI. This CDR3 is built from 17 residues. V was trimmed by 7 bases and J by 0 bases, leaving 16 bases between them. The CDR3 region has the DNA TGTGCCAGCAAGGGGCGGCTGATTCTCTCTGGGGCCAACGTCCTGACTTTC. Its protein product is CASKGRLILSGANVLTF.